The clone carrying this T cell receptor beta chain turned up a few times. Its antigen is unknown. Prepared libraries of TCR beta cDNA carried unique molecular identifiers. It was from roughly 0.93 to 9.6 million T cells that approximately 500,000 cDNA molecules came. One entry per CDR3 protein, called by TCRdb with MiXCR from the PCR reads. The table lists 350,000 to 500,000 distinct CDR3 sequences, more than 30% of them singletons. The CDR3 covers 17 residues. Germline CDR1 LGHNA, CDR2 YSLEER. These data are taken from a study of post-analysis software for immune sequencing data. Study summary: In terms of disease course, relapsing-remitting, secondary progressive and progressive-relapsing multiple sclerosis were included. General observations from the study: The study found TRBV5-6, TRBV5-1 and TRBV20-1 among five TRBV segments more frequent in patients than controls. Samples sharing a preparation batch grouped tightly together when assessed by F measure. Those with multiple sclerosis, the patient group, showed significantly lower normalized Chao1 diversity than controls.

Source material: blood. This chain connects TRBV4-3 to TRBJ2-7; 12 nucleotides match TRBD1. The DNA end lines up better with TRBJ2-5; the J call may be wrong. The TCR originated in a girl aged 2 to 10 with multiple sclerosis. CDR3 sequence (DNA): TGCGCCAGCAGCCAAGATGTGGGGGACAGGGGGCAGAAGACCCAGTACTTC. It yields the protein CASSQDVGDRGQKTQYF.